The sequence of this T cell receptor beta chain was determined in a study of T cell responses to AZD1222 COVID-19 vaccine. Findings and limits, study-wide: Among spike-specific TCRs, nearly half reportedly target unmutated variant regions. Just a handful of AZD1222 recipients were seropositive at baseline.

Regarding this clone: Antigen: not known.

The protocol was immunoSEQ multiplex PCR, while the TCRdb copy is restricted to in-frame clones and leaves out a portion. The sample lists about 140,000 clones, 80% to 90% occurring once. This CDR3 has 15 residues. The J segment lost 2 bases and the V segment lost 3 bases, leaving 1 base of the junction unmatched. In germline, CDR1 is SGDLS, CDR2 YYNGEE. The chain recombines TRBV9 with TRBJ2-5, with 13 nucleotides matching TRBD2. The origin of this receptor is an adult in good health. This sample comprised peripheral blood, obtained on day 0 of AZD1222 vaccination. This CDR3 reads CASSATSGRQETQYF. CDR3 nucleotides: TGTGCCAGCAGCGCGACTAGCGGGAGGCAAGAGACCCAGTACTTC.